A selection of T cell receptor beta chains follows, all from one sample in a study of shared clonotypes between healthy human individuals. The table came from immunoSEQ multiplex PCR; TCRdb's copy has only in-frame clones and leaves some out. The table lists over 2 million clones, around 96% of them singletons. Sequencing used naive CD8+ T cells sorted from blood. The origin of the receptors is a man aged 18 to 30 in good health. Both conserved end residues are part of each CDR3. A D gene is named only where the DNA matches it firmly. The size field is filled for only some rows; it gives once, few, many or a size class.

D	V	size	J	DNA	CDR3
NA	TRBV7-2	once	TRBJ1-6	TGTGCCAGCAGCTCCACAAGACAGCCAGGTAATTCACCCCTCCACTTT	CASSSTRQPGNSPLHF
TRBD2	TRBV19	once	TRBJ2-7	TGTGCCAGTAGTGCAACTAGCGGGGCCTACGAGCAGTACTTC	CASSATSGAYEQYF
NA	TRBV5-6	NA	TRBJ2-7	TGTGCCAGCAGCTTGTGGCTAGTTACTTACGAGCAGTACTTC	CASSLWLVTYEQYF
NA	TRBV18	NA	TRBJ2-1	TGTGCCAGCTCACCAGGATGGACCGCAGAGCAGTTCTTC	CASSPGWTAEQFF
TRBD1	TRBV7-9	NA	TRBJ1-1	TGTGCCAGCAGCTCCCTCCCGGACAGGCAAGCTTTCTTT	CASSSLPDRQAFF
NA	TRBV13	NA	TRBJ2-7	TGTGCCAGCAGCCCAGGGGGGAATGGGGCTTACGAGCAGTACTTC	CASSPGGNGAYEQYF
NA	TRBV27	NA	TRBJ2-3	TGTGCCAGCAGTGAGGTGTTGGCAGATACGCAGTATTTT	CASSEVLADTQYF
NA	TRBV5-4	NA	TRBJ1-2	TGTGCCAGCAATTTCGGGGGTACCTATGGCTACACCTTC	CASNFGGTYGYTF
TRBD2	TRBV13	NA	TRBJ2-3	TGTGCCAGCAGCTCTAGCGGCCGAGGGAGAGATACGCAGTATTTT	CASSSSGRGRDTQYF
NA	TRBV7-9	NA	TRBJ2-1	TGTGCCAGCAGCTCTAAAGCTAAGGACAATGAGCAGTTCTTC	CASSSKAKDNEQFF
NA	TRBV4-1	NA	TRBJ2-1	TGCGCCAGCAGCCAAGAAATATGGGTAGGGGTTTCGGAGAATGAGCAGTTCTTC	CASSQEIWVGVSENEQFF
TRBD1	TRBV4-1	NA	TRBJ2-7	TGCGCCAGCAGCCAAGAGGGACAGGGGGCTGCCTACGAGCAGTACTTC	CASSQEGQGAAYEQYF
NA	TRBV28	NA	TRBJ1-5	TGTGCCAGCAGTTTACGGACCTATAGCAATCAGCCCCAGCATTTT	CASSLRTYSNQPQHF
NA	TRBV11-2	few	TRBJ1-2	TGTGCCAGCAGCTTAGATTATAGAGGACACAACTATGGCTACACCTTC	CASSLDYRGHNYGYTF
TRBD1	TRBV29-1	NA	TRBJ2-1	TGCAGCGTTGAATTTCCACAGGGGTTGAATGAGCAGTTCTTC	CSVEFPQGLNEQFF
TRBD1	TRBV6-1	once	TRBJ1-2	TGTGCCAGCAGTGATGGGGACAGTGGCTACACCTTC	CASSDGDSGYTF
NA	TRBV19	NA	TRBJ2-7	TGTGCCAGTAGTCTTGGGACTGACAGAGTGGAGCAGTACTTC	CASSLGTDRVEQYF
NA	TRBV7-9	NA	TRBJ2-3	TGTGCCAGCAGCCTAGGTACAGATACGCAGTATTTT	CASSLGTDTQYF
NA	TRBV6-5	NA	TRBJ2-6	TGTGCCAGCAGCCCTAACGAAGGGGCCAACGTCCTGACTTTC	CASSPNEGANVLTF
NA	TRBV10-2	few	TRBJ2-7	TGCGCCAGCAGACCCGGTAACGAGCAGTACTTC	CASRPGNEQYF
NA	TRBV4-3	NA	TRBJ2-1	TGCGCCAGCAGCCATTTGGAGGGGGAGATCAATGAGCAGTTCTTC	CASSHLEGEINEQFF
TRBD2	TRBV5-5	NA	TRBJ2-7	TGTGCCAGCAGCTTGGAGAGCGCTAGCGGTTTTTCTTTGTACGAGCAGTACTTC	CASSLESASGFSLYEQYF
NA	TRBV7-2	NA	TRBJ2-1	TGTGCCAGCAGCTTAGGGCGGGCTTCTGCGAATGAGCAGTTCTTC	CASSLGRASANEQFF
NA	TRBV28	NA	TRBJ1-2	TGTGCCAGCAGTTTTAAGATCACATCTAACTATGGCTACACCTTC	CASSFKITSNYGYTF
NA	TRBV6-5	few	TRBJ2-2	TGTGCCAGCATGGGGCAGACCGGGGAGCTGTTTTTT	CASMGQTGELFF
NA	TRBV6-5	few	TRBJ2-3	TGTGCCAGCAGTTACTCGGGGGATACGCAGTATTTT	CASSYSGDTQYF
NA	TRBV7-9	once	TRBJ2-1	TGTGCCAGCAGCGATCTCACCCGGGACACCTACAATGAGCAGTTCTTC	CASSDLTRDTYNEQFF
NA	TRBV5-6	once	TRBJ1-2	TGTGCCAGCAGCTTGGGGACCGGGGGGAGAGATGGCTACACCTTC	CASSLGTGGRDGYTF
TRBD1	TRBV6-1	NA	TRBJ2-7	TGTGCCAGCAGTCCTCGGACAGGCTACGAGCAGTACTTC	CASSPRTGYEQYF
NA	TRBV30	NA	TRBJ2-2	TGTGCCTGGTCGGACGTTTTCACCGGGGAGCTGTTTTTT	CAWSDVFTGELFF
NA	TRBV27	NA	TRBJ2-3	TGTGCCAGCAGTTTATCTTGGCGGAAGACAGATACGCAGTATTTT	CASSLSWRKTDTQYF
NA	TRBV27	NA	TRBJ2-6	TGTGCCAGCAGTTTTCTCGTTTTCGGGGCCAACGTCCTGACTTTC	CASSFLVFGANVLTF
NA	TRBV27	NA	TRBJ1-2	TGTGCCAGCAGAACTGCAGGGAGGGGCTACACCTTC	CASRTAGRGYTF
NA	TRBV6-1	few	TRBJ1-2	TGTGCCTTAAGGGGGACACCCAACTATGGCTACACCTTC	CALRGTPNYGYTF
TRBD1	TRBV4-1	NA	TRBJ1-1	TGCGCCAGCAGCCAATTCGGGACAGAGAAAGCTTTCTTT	CASSQFGTEKAFF
NA	TRBV9	NA	TRBJ2-1	TGTGCCAGCACTAGCACCCACAATGAGCAGTTCTTC	CASTSTHNEQFF
NA	TRBV7-6	NA	TRBJ2-1	TGTGCCAGCAGCTTAGAACTGGGGGCCAATGAGCAGTTCTTC	CASSLELGANEQFF
NA	TRBV4-3	NA	TRBJ2-7	TGCGCCAGCAGCCAAGATGCCCTCTACGAGCAGTACTTC	CASSQDALYEQYF
TRBD2	TRBV18	NA	TRBJ2-1	TGTGCCAGCTCACCACTCGGACTAGCGGGATACAATGAGCAGTTCTTC	CASSPLGLAGYNEQFF
NA	TRBV4-3	NA	TRBJ2-7	TGCGCCAGCAGCCAAGATGTCAGCTACGAGCAGTACTTC	CASSQDVSYEQYF
TRBD2	TRBV4-3	NA	TRBJ2-4	TGCGCCAGCAGCCCCAGCCTAGCGGGAGAGGGGATGGAAAACATTCAGTACTTC	CASSPSLAGEGMENIQYF
NA	TRBV7-9	NA	TRBJ2-2	TGTGCCAGCAGCTCTCCGACAACCCGGACCTCACGGTCCACCGGGGAGCTGTTTTTT	CASSSPTTRTSRSTGELFF
NA	TRBV13	NA	TRBJ2-7	TGTGCCAGCAGCCCCGTGGGCAGCTACGAGCAGTACTTC	CASSPVGSYEQYF
TRBD1	TRBV5-6	NA	TRBJ2-7	TGTGCCAGCAGCGTCGGGACAGGGAACACCTACGAGCAGTACTTC	CASSVGTGNTYEQYF
NA	TRBV10-3	NA	TRBJ1-4	TGTGCCATCAGTGAGTCGACAGAATATAATGAAAAACTGTTTTTT	CAISESTEYNEKLFF
NA	TRBV9	NA	TRBJ2-3	TGTGCCAGCAGCCAAGGGGGGACAGATACGCAGTATTTT	CASSQGGTDTQYF
TRBD1	TRBV28	NA	TRBJ1-1	TGTGCCAGCAGTTTAGACAGGGTCGGGAACACTGAAGCTTTCTTT	CASSLDRVGNTEAFF
NA	TRBV7-9	NA	TRBJ2-7	TGTGCCAGCAGCGGGGAAGGCTACGAGCAGTACTTC	CASSGEGYEQYF
TRBD1	TRBV4-1	NA	TRBJ2-7	TGCGCCAGCAGCCAAAAACAGGGGGCGAACGCCTACGAGCAGTACTTC	CASSQKQGANAYEQYF
NA	TRBV7-9	NA	TRBJ2-1	TGTGCCAGCAGCTCCGTAGAATTTACTTCTGAGCAGTTCTTC	CASSSVEFTSEQFF
TRBD2	TRBV27	NA	TRBJ2-1	TGTGCCAGCAGTTCCCGACTAGCGGGTGCCTACAATGAGCAGTTCTTC	CASSSRLAGAYNEQFF
NA	TRBV4-1	NA	TRBJ1-1	TGCGCCAGCAGCCAAGAACAGGGTGGTGAAGCTTTCTTT	CASSQEQGGEAFF
NA	TRBV28	NA	TRBJ2-3	TGTGCCAGCGGAGGGACTAGCACAGATACGCAGTATTTT	CASGGTSTDTQYF